A single T cell receptor (beta chain) is shown here with its context. The data belong to a study of CD8 T cells in Susac syndrome. The V gene's germline CDR1 is GTSNPN and CDR2 SVGIG (reference sequence). Trimming took off 1 base at V and 4 bases at J, with 15 bases between the two ends. The CDR3 loop spans 15 amino acids. RNA amounts of about 0.5 to 1 ug underwent reverse transcription with random hexamers. The TCR beta CDR3 was amplified by immunoSEQ multiplex PCR across 54 Vbeta, 13 Jbeta. A single record per CDR3 protein comes from TCRdb applying MiXCR to the immunoSEQ multiplex PCR reads. Here the sample spans 170,000 or so distinct CDR3 sequences, approximately 95% being singletons.

J is TRBJ2-3 and V is TRBV30; tentatively, D is TRBD1 (6 bases). What was sequenced was CD8+ T cells from PBMCs. This receptor was identified in a human donor with multiple sclerosis. The CDR3 nucleotides are TGTGCCTGGAGTGGCCTCAGGGGTCCGCCAGATACGCAGTATTTT. The encoded protein is CAWSGLRGPPDTQYF.